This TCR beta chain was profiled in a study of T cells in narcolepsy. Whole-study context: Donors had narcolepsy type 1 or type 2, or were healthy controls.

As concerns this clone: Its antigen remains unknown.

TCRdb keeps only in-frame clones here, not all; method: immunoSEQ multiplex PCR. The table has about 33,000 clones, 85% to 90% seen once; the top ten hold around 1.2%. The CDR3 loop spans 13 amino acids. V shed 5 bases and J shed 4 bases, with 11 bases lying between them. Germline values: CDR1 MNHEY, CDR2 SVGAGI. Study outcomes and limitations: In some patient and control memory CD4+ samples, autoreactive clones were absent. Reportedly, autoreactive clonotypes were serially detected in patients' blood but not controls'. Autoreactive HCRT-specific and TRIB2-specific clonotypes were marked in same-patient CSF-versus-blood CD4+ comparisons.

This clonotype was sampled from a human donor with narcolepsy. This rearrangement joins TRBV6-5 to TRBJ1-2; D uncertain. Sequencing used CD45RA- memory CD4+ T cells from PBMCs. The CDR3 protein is CASSVHTSYGYTF. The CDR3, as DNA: TGTGCCAGCAGTGTTCACACTAGCTATGGCTACACCTTC.